Given below is one T cell receptor (beta chain) in context. Its antigen remains unknown. The sample comes from a study of vaccination and CD4 T cells after COVID-19. Stated treatment: roughly 11-day PBMC culture with coronavirus spike peptide pools or control peptides (ViraFEST assay). Germline-derived CDR1 and CDR2 are DFQATT and SNEGSKA (reference sequence). The V and J ends lost 3 bases and 0 bases respectively, with 12 bases between them. This CDR3 region has 15 residues. Scientists ran DNA taken from cultured CD4+ T cells through the Oncomine TCR Beta short-read assay for sequencing. Via MiXCR, TCRdb re-called the PCR reads, giving one row per CDR3 protein. The data contain 20,000 or so distinct CDR3 sequences, 50% to 60% of them singletons.

The source was CD4+ T cells from blood, cultured in vitro, collected before SARS-CoV-2 vaccination. The receptor's source is a human donor who had recovered from COVID-19. The J gene is TRBJ2-1, the V gene TRBV20-1; tentatively, D is TRBD2 (6 bases). The CDR3, as DNA: TGCAGTGCTAGGGCTAGCGCAAGCTCCTACAATGAGCAGTTCTTC. Encoded protein: CSARASASSYNEQFF.